This TCR beta chain stems from a study of blood T cells in healthy people across ages. Study results and caveats: Not knowing donor CMV status may have confounded expanded clonotype changes.

V gave up 4 bases and J gave up 5 bases, with 12 bases separating them. Germline V CDR1 and CDR2: MNHNS, SASEGT. The length of the CDR3 is 14 residues. Using a J-beta primer mix together with a sample-barcoded 5' primer, a second PCR was run for about 7 to 12 cycles. A single record per CDR3 protein comes from TCRdb applying MiXCR to the 5' RACE reads. The table shows 1,100,000 or so distinct CDR3 sequences, with less than 50% occurring only once. As for this clonotype: Its cognate antigen is unknown.

The chain combines TRBV6-1 with TRBJ1-5; D might be TRBD1 (6 bases). The sequence was collected from a woman in her sixties in good health. Sequencing used blood. The CDR3, as DNA: TGTGCCAGCAGTGTACAGGGTCGGGATCAGCCCCAGCATTTT. Its protein product is CASSVQGRDQPQHF.